The 19 T cell receptor beta chains presented below share a single source sample, sequenced in a study of shared clonotypes between healthy human individuals. Sequenced by immunoSEQ multiplex PCR; TCRdb stores in-frame clones only, minus some. The sample records some 360,000 clones, around 67% being singletons. The sample was memory CD4+ T cells sorted from blood. Noted subset: CD45RA-negative fraction. The receptor set was obtained from a man aged 30 to 45 in good health.

The rearrangement links TRBV28 to TRBJ1-5; D is perhaps TRBD1 (6 bases). Trimming took 6 bases from V and 6 from J, leaving 21 bases between them. Germline V gene lookup returns CDR1 MDHEN and CDR2 SYDVKM. This CDR3 has 16 amino acids. The CDR3 loop is CASRLGGGQPGQPQHF. CDR3 DNA sequence: TGTGCCAGCAGGTTGGGGGGGGGCCAACCTGGTCAGCCCCAGCATTTT.

The rearrangement uses TRBV23-1 and TRBJ2-7; tentatively, D is TRBD1 or TRBD2 (5 bases each). TRBV23-1 is an open reading frame, and its role is uncertain. The CDR3 runs to 15 residues. Between the trimmed V and J ends, which lost 0 bases and 2 bases, there was a span of 11 bases. The CDR3 loop is CASSQSLGAAYEQYF. The CDR3 coding sequence is TGCGCCAGCAGTCAATCTCTCGGGGCTGCCTACGAGCAGTACTTC.

CDR3 DNA sequence: TGTGCCAGCAGCTTGGTTAGGGACACTGAAGCTTTCTTT. Encoded protein: CASSLVRDTEAFF. The chain recombines TRBV5-4 with TRBJ1-1; D is unresolved. The V gene's germline CDR1 is SGHNT and CDR2 YYREEE (reference sequence). Trimming stripped 0 bases from V and 3 bases from J, with 6 bases between. CDR3 length: 13 amino acids.

The genes are TRBV5-4 and TRBJ2-1; TRBD2 matches 9 bases. The V segment lost 4 bases and the J segment 6 bases; nucleotides outside the gene matches: 8. Per germline, CDR1 SGHNT and CDR2 YYREEE (reference sequence). This CDR3 is 15 amino acids long. The CDR3 is CASSISGSGINEQFF. The DNA for the CDR3 is TGTGCCAGCAGCATTAGCGGGAGTGGAATCAATGAGCAGTTCTTC.

The rearrangement links TRBV6-1 to TRBJ2-3; D is uncertain. Germline V gene data show CDR1 as MNHNS and CDR2 as SASEGT. Deletions cut 1 base from V and 8 bases from J, with 4 bases between. This CDR3 is 11 amino acids long. The CDR3 region is CASSEVGTQYF. The CDR3 DNA is TGTGCCAGCAGTGAAGTGGGTACGCAGTATTTT.

This clone was seen only once. The gene calls are TRBV27 and TRBJ2-7, with 7 bases lining up with TRBD1. After removal of 6 bases from V and 4 bases from J, the junction contained 9 bases not matched to a gene. From germline, CDR1 is MNHEY and CDR2 SMNVEV (reference sequence). The CDR3 has 14 residues. The CDR3 bases are TGTGCCAGCAGATCCCAGGACAGGAATTACGAGCAGTACTTC. Protein product: CASRSQDRNYEQYF.

V is TRBV7-2 and J is TRBJ1-3; D might be TRBD1 (6 bases). Per germline, CDR1 SGHTA and CDR2 FQGNSA. The V end was cut by 2 bases, the J end by 0 bases, with 8 bases between. CDR3 size: 15 residues. The CDR3 protein is CASSLTGYSGNTIYF. In nucleotides, the CDR3 is TGTGCCAGCAGCTTAACAGGGTACTCTGGAAACACCATATATTTT.

This clone has a handful of counts. The chain combines TRBV2 with TRBJ2-2; D might be TRBD1 or TRBD2, each matching 7 bases. This CDR3 is 18 amino acids long. V was cut by 3 bases and J by 3 bases, with 20 bases left in between. The germline CDR1 and CDR2 sequences are SNHLY and FYNNEI. This CDR3 is CASSDFGGHRGDTGELFF. As DNA, the CDR3 is TGTGCCAGCAGTGACTTCGGGGGGCACAGGGGAGACACCGGGGAGCTGTTTTTT.

CDR3: CASSPGTALRYTF. The CDR3 bases are TGTGCCAGCAGCCCCGGGACAGCTCTGCGCTACACCTTC. The chain is built from TRBV7-2 and TRBJ1-2; 7 bases are a match to TRBD1. The germline V gene encodes CDR1 SGHTA and CDR2 FQGNSA. V shed 5 bases, J shed 9 bases, and the junction held 9 bases outside the gene matches. This CDR3 region has 13 residues.

This chain connects TRBV19 to TRBJ2-2, with 14 bases identical to TRBD2. The length of the CDR3 is 12 residues. Unmatched junction bases numbered 3, after V lost 5 bases and J lost 16 bases. Germline CDR1 LNHDA, CDR2 SQIVND (reference sequence). Written as DNA, the CDR3 is TGTGCCAGTAGTGGACTAGCGGGAGGTCCGTTTTTT. This translates into CASSGLAGGPFF.

The chain uses TRBV5-4 and TRBJ2-7; D gene ambiguous. Germline CDR1 reads SGHNT; CDR2 reads YYREEE (reference sequence). Trimming removed 0 bases from V and 2 bases from J, with 9 bases in between. The CDR3 is made up of 14 amino acids. In DNA form, the CDR3 reads TGTGCCAGCAGCTTGGTAAAGGTCCCCTACGAGCAGTACTTC. This codes for CASSLVKVPYEQYF.

The chain is built from TRBV30 and TRBJ2-3, with D possibly TRBD2 on 6 matching bases. The length of the CDR3 is 15 residues. The germline V gene has CDR1 GTSNPN and CDR2 SVGIG (reference sequence). Trimming cost V 2 bases and J 4 bases, with 16 bases left between them. For the CDR3, the DNA is TGTGCCTGGAGTATTGCGGCGGGAAGGGCAGATACGCAGTATTTT. Protein product: CAWSIAAGRADTQYF.

The CDR3 DNA is TGTGCCTGGAGGGGACAAGTCGGGGAGCTGTTTTTT. Amino acids: CAWRGQVGELFF. The genes are TRBV30 and TRBJ2-2, with D perhaps matching TRBD1 (6 bases). The germline V gene encodes CDR1 GTSNPN and CDR2 SVGIG (reference sequence). V was clipped by 3 bases and J by 7 bases, with 9 bases between them. The CDR3 length is 12 residues.

The genes are TRBV7-8 and TRBJ2-1; D remains ambiguous. This CDR3 region has 11 residues. Trimming took off 3 bases at V and 7 bases at J, with 4 bases between the two ends. CDR1 is SGHVS and CDR2 is FQNEAQ in the germline V gene. CDR3 nucleotide sequence: TGTGCCAGCAGCTTTTCGAATGAGCAGTTCTTC. Residues: CASSFSNEQFF.

This clone was counted at least ten times. The rearrangement links TRBV5-1 to TRBJ1-2; TRBD1 might be the D (6 bases). The CDR3 runs 14 residues. Trimming removed 2 bases from V and 7 bases from J, with 15 bases in between. Germline-derived CDR1 and CDR2 are SGHRS and YFSETQ. The CDR3 nucleotides read TGCGCCAGCAGCTTACGGGGGGCGCTTGGTGGCTACACCTTC. It specifies CASSLRGALGGYTF.

V usage is TRBV5-4 and J usage is TRBJ2-7, with 10 positions matching TRBD2. J was trimmed by 9 bases and V by 4 bases; bases with no gene match: 10. Germline V gene data show CDR1 as SGHNT and CDR2 as YYREEE (reference sequence). This CDR3 contains 14 residues. Here the CDR3 reads CASSASSGGPVQYF. As DNA, the CDR3 is TGTGCCAGCAGCGCCTCTAGCGGGGGCCCTGTGCAGTACTTC.

The V gene is TRBV4-3, the J gene TRBJ2-1, with 7 bases fitting TRBD2. Germline V gives CDR1 LGHNA, CDR2 YSLEER. CDR3 length: 16 amino acids. Germline trimming cut 0 bases from V and 7 bases from J; bases unmatched to any gene: 9. The CDR3 DNA reads TGCGCCAGCAGCCAAGATCTGGGCGGGAGCTTTAATGAGCAGTTCTTC. This gives the protein CASSQDLGGSFNEQFF.

This clone was observed a single time. This rearrangement joins TRBV28 to TRBJ2-1; TRBD2 is a possible D gene (6 bases). CDR1 and CDR2 (germline): MDHEN, SYDVKM. This CDR3 is built from 14 residues. V was trimmed by 4 bases and J by 7 bases, leaving 14 bases between them. The CDR3 DNA reads TGTGCCAGCAGTTCCAGGAGAGGGAGGAATGAGCAGTTCTTC. This gives the protein CASSSRRGRNEQFF.

The chain carries TRBV18 and TRBJ2-1; tentatively, D is TRBD2 (5 bases). The CDR3 totals 13 residues. Trimming pared 1 base from V and 8 bases from J, leaving 9 bases between. The germline V gene encodes CDR1 KGHSH and CDR2 LQKENI. CDR3 nucleotides: TGTGCCAGCTCACCACAAACTAGGGATGAGCAGTTCTTC. Translating gives CASSPQTRDEQFF.